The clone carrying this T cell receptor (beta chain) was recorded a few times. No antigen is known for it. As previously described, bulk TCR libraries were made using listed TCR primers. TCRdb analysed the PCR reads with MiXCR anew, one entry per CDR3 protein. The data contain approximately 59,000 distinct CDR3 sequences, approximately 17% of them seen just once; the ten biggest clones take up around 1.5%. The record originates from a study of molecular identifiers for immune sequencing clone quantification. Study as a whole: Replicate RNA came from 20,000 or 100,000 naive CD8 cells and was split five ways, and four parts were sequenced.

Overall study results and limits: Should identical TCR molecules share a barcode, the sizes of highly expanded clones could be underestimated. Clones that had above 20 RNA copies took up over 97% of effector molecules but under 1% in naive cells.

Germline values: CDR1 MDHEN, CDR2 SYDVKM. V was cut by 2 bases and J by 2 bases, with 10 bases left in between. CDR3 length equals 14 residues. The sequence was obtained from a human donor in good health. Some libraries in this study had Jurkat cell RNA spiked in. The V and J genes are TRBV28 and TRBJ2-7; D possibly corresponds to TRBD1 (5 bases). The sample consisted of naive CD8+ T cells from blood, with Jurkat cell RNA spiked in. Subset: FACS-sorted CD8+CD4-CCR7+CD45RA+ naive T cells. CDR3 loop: CASSLPDIPYEQYF. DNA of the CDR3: TGTGCCAGCAGTTTACCGGACATCCCCTACGAGCAGTACTTC.